The T cell receptor (beta chain) under discussion was sequenced for a study of OX40 agonist ivuxolimab in advanced cancers. Study overall: Patients were treated with intravenous ivuxolimab, dosed at 0.01 to 10 mg/kg and infused every 2 weeks. Head and neck, renal cell, melanoma or hepatocellular carcinoma were the cancers that dose-escalation patients had.

A note on this clone: The target antigen is unknown.

Study observations and caveats: Mean expanded clone counts were higher in CD8+ than CD4+ T cells. In the 0.1 to 3.0 mg/kg range, CD4+ and CD8+ blood T cells had expanded clonally by week 6.

Sequencing used immunoSEQ multiplex PCR; TCRdb keeps in-frame clones, though not all of them. The sample consists of about 54,000 clones, 91% of them appearing once. The clonotype was recovered from an adult with an advanced solid tumor such as melanoma, head and neck, liver or kidney cancer. This specimen consisted of CD4+ or CD8+ T cells sorted from blood, obtained in a trial of the OX40 agonist ivuxolimab.

The CDR3 DNA is TGTGCCAGCAGCAAACACCGGGGCCCCGCAGATACGCAGTATTTT. It is translated as CASSKHRGPADTQYF. The V and J genes are TRBV21-1 and TRBJ2-3. TRBV21-1 is deemed a pseudogene. This CDR3 has 15 amino acids.